This T cell receptor (beta chain) was observed in a study of T cell changes during pregnancy in multiple sclerosis. Clones were sequenced by immunoSEQ multiplex PCR, and TCRdb holds only the in-frame ones, with some missing. The data hold fewer than 60,000 clones, with 80% to 95% observed a single time. The V end lost 5 bases, the J end lost 5 bases, and 17 bases lay between the germline ends. Germline V lookup: CDR1 SGHTA, CDR2 FQGNSA. This CDR3 has 15 residues. Here the sequenced sample was CD4+ T cells from peripheral blood mononuclear cells, taken after pregnancy. This clonotype originated in a female donor with multiple sclerosis, enrolled in a pregnancy study. The chain is built from TRBV7-2 and TRBJ2-3; tentative D call: TRBD1 (8 bases). The CDR3 protein is CASSPGGGSVDTQYF. CDR3 sequence (DNA): TGTGCCAGCAGCCCAGGGGGCGGGAGTGTAGATACGCAGTATTTT.